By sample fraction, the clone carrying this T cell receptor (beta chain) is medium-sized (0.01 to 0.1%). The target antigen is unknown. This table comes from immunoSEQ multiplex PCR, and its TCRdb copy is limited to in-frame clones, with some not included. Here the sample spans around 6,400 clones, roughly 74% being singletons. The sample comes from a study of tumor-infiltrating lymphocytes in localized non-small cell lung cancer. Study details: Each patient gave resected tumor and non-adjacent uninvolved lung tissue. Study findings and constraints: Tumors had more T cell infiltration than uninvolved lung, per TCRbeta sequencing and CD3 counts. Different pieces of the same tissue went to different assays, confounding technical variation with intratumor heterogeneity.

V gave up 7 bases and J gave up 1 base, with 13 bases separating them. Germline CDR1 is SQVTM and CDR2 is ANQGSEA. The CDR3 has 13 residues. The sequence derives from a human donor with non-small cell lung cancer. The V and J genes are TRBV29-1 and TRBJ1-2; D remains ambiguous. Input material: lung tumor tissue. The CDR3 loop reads CSALGHNNYGYTF. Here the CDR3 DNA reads TGCAGCGCCCTGGGCCACAATAACTATGGCTACACCTTC.